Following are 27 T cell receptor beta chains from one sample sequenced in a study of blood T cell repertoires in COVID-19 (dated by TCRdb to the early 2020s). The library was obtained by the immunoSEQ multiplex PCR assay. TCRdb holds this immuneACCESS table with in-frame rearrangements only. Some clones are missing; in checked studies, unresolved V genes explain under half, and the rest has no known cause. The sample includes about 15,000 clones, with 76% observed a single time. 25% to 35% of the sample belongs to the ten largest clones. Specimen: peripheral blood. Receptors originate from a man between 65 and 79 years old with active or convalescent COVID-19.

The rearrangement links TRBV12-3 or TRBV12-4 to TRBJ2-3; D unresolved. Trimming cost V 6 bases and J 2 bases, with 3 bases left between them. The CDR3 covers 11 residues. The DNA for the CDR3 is TGTGCCAGCAGCCTCACAGATACGCAGTATTTT. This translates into CASSLTDTQYF.

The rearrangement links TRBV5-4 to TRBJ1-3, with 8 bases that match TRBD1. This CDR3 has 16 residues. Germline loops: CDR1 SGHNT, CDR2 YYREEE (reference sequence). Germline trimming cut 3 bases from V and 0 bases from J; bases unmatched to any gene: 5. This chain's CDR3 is CASSSPDRASGNTIYF. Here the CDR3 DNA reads TGTGCCAGCAGCTCCCCGGACAGGGCCTCTGGAAACACCATATATTTT.

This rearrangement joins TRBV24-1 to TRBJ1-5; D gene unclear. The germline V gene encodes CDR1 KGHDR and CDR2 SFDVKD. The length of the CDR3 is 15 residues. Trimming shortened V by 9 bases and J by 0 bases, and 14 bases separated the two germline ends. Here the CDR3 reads CATPYSPLSNQPQHF. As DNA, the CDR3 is TGTGCCACCCCCTATTCTCCGCTTAGCAATCAGCCCCAGCATTTT.

The CDR3 region is CASSLDRQGLRADTQYF. CDR3 DNA sequence: TGTGCCAGCAGCTTAGACCGGCAGGGCCTCCGGGCAGATACGCAGTATTTT. The gene calls are TRBV7-6 and TRBJ2-3, with a tentative D call TRBD1 (5 bases). The CDR3 has 17 residues. V was cut by 1 base and J by 4 bases, with 18 bases left in between. The germline V gene has CDR1 SGHVS and CDR2 FNYEAQ.

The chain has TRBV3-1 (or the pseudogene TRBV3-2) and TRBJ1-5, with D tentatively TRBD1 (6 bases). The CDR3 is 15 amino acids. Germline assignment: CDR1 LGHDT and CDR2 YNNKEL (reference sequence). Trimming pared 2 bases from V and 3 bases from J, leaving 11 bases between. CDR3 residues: CASSQRTVINQPQHF. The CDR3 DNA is TGTGCCAGCAGCCAAAGGACAGTGATCAATCAGCCCCAGCATTTT.

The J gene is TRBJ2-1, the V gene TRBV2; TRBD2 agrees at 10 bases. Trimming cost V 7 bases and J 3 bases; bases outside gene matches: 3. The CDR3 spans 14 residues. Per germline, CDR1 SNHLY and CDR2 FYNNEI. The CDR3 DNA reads TGTGCCAGCACCCGGACTAGCGGCTACAATGAGCAGTTCTTC. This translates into CASTRTSGYNEQFF.

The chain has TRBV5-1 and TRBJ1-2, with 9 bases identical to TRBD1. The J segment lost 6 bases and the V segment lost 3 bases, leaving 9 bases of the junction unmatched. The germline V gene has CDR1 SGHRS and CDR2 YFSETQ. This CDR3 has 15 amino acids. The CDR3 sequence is CASSYAGTGTDGYTF. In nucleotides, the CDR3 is TGCGCCAGCAGCTATGCCGGGACAGGGACTGATGGCTACACCTTC.

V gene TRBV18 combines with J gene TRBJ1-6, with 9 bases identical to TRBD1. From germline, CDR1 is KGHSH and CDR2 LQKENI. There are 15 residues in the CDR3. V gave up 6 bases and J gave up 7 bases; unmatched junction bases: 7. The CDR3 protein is CASSTTGQGNSPLHF. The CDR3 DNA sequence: TGTGCCAGCTCTACGACTGGACAGGGGAATTCACCCCTCCACTTT.

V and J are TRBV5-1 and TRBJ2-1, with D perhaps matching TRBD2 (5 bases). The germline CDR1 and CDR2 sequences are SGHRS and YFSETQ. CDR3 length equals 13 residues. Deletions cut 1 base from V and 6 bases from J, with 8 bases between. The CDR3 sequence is CASSLRGGNEQFF. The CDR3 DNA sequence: TGCGCCAGCAGCTTGCGTGGAGGCAATGAGCAGTTCTTC.

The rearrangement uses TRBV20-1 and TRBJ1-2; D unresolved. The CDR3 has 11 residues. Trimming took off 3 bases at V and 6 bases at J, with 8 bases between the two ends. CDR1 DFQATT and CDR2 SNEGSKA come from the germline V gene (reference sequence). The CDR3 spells CSASLRNGYTF. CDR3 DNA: TGCAGTGCTAGCCTCAGGAATGGCTACACCTTC.

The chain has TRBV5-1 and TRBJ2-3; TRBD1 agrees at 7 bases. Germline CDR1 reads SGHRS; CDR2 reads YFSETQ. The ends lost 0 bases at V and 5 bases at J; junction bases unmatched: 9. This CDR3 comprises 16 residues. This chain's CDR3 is CASSLAADRVLDTQYF. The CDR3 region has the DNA TGCGCCAGCAGCTTGGCCGCCGACAGGGTTTTAGATACGCAGTATTTT.

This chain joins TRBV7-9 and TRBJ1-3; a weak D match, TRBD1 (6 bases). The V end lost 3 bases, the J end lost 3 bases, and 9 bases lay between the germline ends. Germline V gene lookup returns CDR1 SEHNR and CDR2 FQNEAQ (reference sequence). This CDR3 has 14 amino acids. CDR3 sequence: CASSFAQGGNTIYF. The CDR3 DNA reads TGTGCCAGCAGCTTCGCACAGGGTGGAAACACCATATATTTT. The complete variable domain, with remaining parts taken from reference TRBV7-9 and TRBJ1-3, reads DTGVSQNPRHKITKRGQNVTFRCDPISEHNRLYWYRQTLGQGPEFLTYFQNEAQLEKSRLLSDRFSAERPKGSFSTLEIQRTEQGDSAMYLCASSFAQGGNTIYFGEGSWLTVV.

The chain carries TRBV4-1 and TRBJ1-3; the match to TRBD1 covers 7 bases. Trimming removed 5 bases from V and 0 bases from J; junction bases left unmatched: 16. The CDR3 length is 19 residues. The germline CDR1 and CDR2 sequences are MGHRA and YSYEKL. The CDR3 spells CASSERQGRLGVSGNTIYF. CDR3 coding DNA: TGCGCCAGCAGCGAAAGACAGGGAAGGCTCGGAGTCTCTGGAAACACCATATATTTT.

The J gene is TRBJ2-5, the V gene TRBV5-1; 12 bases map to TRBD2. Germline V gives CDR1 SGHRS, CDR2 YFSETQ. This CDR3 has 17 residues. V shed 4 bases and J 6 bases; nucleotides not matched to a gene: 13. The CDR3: CASSGASGGAGGKTQYF. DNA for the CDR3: TGCGCCAGCAGCGGAGCTAGCGGGGGGGCCGGGGGAAAGACCCAGTACTTC.

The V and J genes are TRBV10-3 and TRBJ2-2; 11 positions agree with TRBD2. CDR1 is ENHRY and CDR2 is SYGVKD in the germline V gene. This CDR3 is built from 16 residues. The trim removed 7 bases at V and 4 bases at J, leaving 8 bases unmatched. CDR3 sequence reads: CAITPLAGGGTGELFF. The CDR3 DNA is TGTGCCATCACCCCTCTAGCGGGAGGCGGCACCGGGGAGCTGTTTTTT.

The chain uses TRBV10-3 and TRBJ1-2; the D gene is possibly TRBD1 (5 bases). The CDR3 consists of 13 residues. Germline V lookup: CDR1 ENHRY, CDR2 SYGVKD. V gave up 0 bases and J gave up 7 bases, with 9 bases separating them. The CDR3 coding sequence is TGTGCCATCAGTGAGTCGACAGCGGGTGGCTACACCTTC. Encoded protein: CAISESTAGGYTF.

CDR3 in amino acids: CASSHQGFQYF. The CDR3 nucleotides are TGTGCCAGCAGTCACCAGGGATTTCAGTACTTC. V and J are TRBV6-5 and TRBJ2-7, with D possibly being TRBD1 (5 bases). This CDR3 is built from 11 residues. Deletions cut 5 bases from V and 10 bases from J, with 12 bases between. Germline assignment: CDR1 MNHEY and CDR2 SVGAGI.

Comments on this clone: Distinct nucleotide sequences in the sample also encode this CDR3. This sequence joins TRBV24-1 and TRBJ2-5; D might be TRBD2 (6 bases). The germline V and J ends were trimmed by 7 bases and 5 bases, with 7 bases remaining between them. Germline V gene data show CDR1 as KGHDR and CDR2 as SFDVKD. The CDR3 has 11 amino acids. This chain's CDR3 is CATSAGETQYF. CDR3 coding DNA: TGTGCCACCAGCGCGGGGGAGACCCAGTACTTC.

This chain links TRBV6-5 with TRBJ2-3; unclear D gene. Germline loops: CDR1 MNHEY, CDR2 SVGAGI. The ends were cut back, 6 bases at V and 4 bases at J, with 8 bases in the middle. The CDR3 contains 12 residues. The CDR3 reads CASSPLSDTQYF. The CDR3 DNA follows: TGTGCCAGCAGCCCCCTATCAGATACGCAGTATTTT.

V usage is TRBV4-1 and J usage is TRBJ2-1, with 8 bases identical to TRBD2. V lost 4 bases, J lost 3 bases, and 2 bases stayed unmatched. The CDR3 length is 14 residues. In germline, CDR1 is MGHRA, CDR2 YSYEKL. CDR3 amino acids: CASSLRGGYNEQFF. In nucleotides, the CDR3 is TGCGCCAGCAGCCTTCGGGGGGGCTACAATGAGCAGTTCTTC.

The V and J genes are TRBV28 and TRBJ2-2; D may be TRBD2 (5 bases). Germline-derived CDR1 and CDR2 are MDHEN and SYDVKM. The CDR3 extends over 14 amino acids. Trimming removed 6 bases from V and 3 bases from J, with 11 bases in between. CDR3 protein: CASSPGLYTGELFF. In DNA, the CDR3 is TGTGCCAGCAGCCCCGGACTCTACACCGGGGAGCTGTTTTTT.

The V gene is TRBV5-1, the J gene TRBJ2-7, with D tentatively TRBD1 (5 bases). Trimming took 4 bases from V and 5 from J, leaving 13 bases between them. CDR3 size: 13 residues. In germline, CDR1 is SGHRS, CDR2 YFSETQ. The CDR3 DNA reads TGCGCCAGCAGCCCACACAGGATCCACGAGCAGTACTTC. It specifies CASSPHRIHEQYF.

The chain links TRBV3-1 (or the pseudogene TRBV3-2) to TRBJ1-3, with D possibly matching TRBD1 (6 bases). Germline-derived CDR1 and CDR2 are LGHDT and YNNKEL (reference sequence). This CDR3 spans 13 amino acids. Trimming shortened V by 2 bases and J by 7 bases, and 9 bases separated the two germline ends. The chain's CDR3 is CASSQNRANTIYF. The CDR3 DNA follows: TGTGCCAGCAGCCAAAACAGGGCTAACACCATATATTTT.

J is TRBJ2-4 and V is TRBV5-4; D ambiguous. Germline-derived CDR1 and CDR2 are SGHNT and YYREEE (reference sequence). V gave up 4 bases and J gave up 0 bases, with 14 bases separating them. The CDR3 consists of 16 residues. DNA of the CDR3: TGTGCCAGCAGCCCCTCCGCGGAGATAGCCAAAAACATTCAGTACTTC. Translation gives CASSPSAEIAKNIQYF.

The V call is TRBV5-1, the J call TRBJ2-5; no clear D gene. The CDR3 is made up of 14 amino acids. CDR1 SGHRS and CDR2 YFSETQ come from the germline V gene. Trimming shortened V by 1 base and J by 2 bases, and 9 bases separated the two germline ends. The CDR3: CASSLTVMQETQYF. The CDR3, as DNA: TGCGCCAGCAGCTTGACAGTGATGCAAGAGACCCAGTACTTC.

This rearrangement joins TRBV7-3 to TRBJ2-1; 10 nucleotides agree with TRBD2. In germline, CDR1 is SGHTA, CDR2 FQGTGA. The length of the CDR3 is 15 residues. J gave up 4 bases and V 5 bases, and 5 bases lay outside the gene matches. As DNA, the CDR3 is TGTGCCAGCAGCCAAGGACTAGCGGAATACAATGAGCAGTTCTTC. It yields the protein CASSQGLAEYNEQFF.

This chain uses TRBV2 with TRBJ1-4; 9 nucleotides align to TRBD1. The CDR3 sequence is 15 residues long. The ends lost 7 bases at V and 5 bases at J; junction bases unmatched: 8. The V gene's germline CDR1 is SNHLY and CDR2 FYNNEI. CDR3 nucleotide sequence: TGTGCCAGCACCGAAGCCGGGACAGGGAATGAAAAACTGTTTTTT. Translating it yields CASTEAGTGNEKLFF.